Presented here are 17 T cell receptor beta chains from one specimen sequenced in a study of radiotherapy plus CTLA-4 blockade in lung cancer. Method: immunoSEQ multiplex PCR; TCRdb's copy keeps in-frame clones and lacks some. The data hold under 90,000 clones, with approximately 75% observed a single time. Sequenced material: peripheral blood, taken from a patient treated with radiotherapy plus ipilimumab. These receptor sequences come from a human donor with non-small cell lung cancer that progressed on radiotherapy plus ipilimumab.

This clone was seen more than once but under ten times. The chain is built from TRBV6-5 and TRBJ2-4, with TRBD2 matching 7 bases. The length of the CDR3 is 15 residues. The germline V gene encodes CDR1 MNHEY and CDR2 SVGAGI. Germline trimming cut 0 bases from V and 5 bases from J; bases unmatched to any gene: 4. The CDR3 region is CASSYSAGVQNIQYF. The CDR3, as DNA: TGTGCCAGCAGTTACTCGGCGGGAGTTCAAAACATTCAGTACTTC.

V is TRBV28 and J is TRBJ1-5; 8 bases map to TRBD1. The CDR3 runs to 15 residues. The V and J ends lost 4 bases and 4 bases, in that order; junction bases with no gene match: 6. Germline CDR1 and CDR2: MDHEN and SYDVKM. The CDR3 reads CASSSGQGGNQPQHF. CDR3 nucleotides: TGTGCCAGCAGTTCCGGACAGGGAGGGAATCAGCCCCAGCATTTT. The entire variable domain, with the rest obtained from reference TRBV28 and TRBJ1-5, is as follows: DVKVTQSSRYLVKRTGEKVFLECVQDMDHENMFWYRQDPGLGLRLIYFSYDVKMKEKGDIPEGYSVSREKKERFSLILESASTNQTSMYLCASSSGQGGNQPQHFGDGTRLSIL.

This chain joins TRBV27 and TRBJ1-6, with TRBD1 identical over 9 bases. The CDR3 length is 14 residues. J was trimmed by 9 bases and V by 7 bases; bases with no gene match: 7. Germline lookup yields CDR1 MNHEY and CDR2 SMNVEV (reference sequence). The chain's CDR3 is CASTSGQGLSPLHF. CDR3 nucleotides: TGTGCCAGCACCTCGGGACAGGGACTTTCACCCCTCCACTTT.

The V call is TRBV6-6, the J call TRBJ2-1; 9 nucleotides align to TRBD2. V shed 4 bases and J 15 bases; nucleotides not matched to a gene: 10. The CDR3 is 13 residues long. Germline loops: CDR1 MNHNY, CDR2 SVGAGI (reference sequence). The CDR3 DNA reads TGTGCCAGCAGTTTGGGGGCTAGCGGGATTCGGTTCTTC. It codes for CASSLGASGIRFF.

This clone was found a few times. J is TRBJ1-2 and V is TRBV2; a weak D match, TRBD1 (5 bases). V lost 6 bases and J 2 bases, leaving 16 bases between the germline ends. The length of the CDR3 is 15 residues. From germline, CDR1 is SNHLY and CDR2 FYNNEI. The DNA of the CDR3 is TGTGCCAGCAGCCCCTTAGGGACGGAGAACTATGGCTACACCTTC. Protein: CASSPLGTENYGYTF.

This chain links TRBV6-1 with TRBJ1-6; 8 nucleotides align to TRBD1. V gave up 2 bases and J gave up 6 bases; unmatched junction bases: 12. This CDR3 region has 18 residues. Germline CDR1 is MNHNS and CDR2 is SASEGT. The DNA for the CDR3 is TGTGCCAGCAGTGAAAGGGCAGCAGGGGGCTATCGTAATTCACCCCTCCACTTT. Translated: CASSERAAGGYRNSPLHF.

J is TRBJ2-1 and V is TRBV28; D gene uncertain. Germline-derived CDR1 and CDR2 are MDHEN and SYDVKM. The V end lost 1 base, the J end lost 9 bases, and 10 bases lay between the germline ends. The CDR3 has 13 residues. CDR3 loop: CASSLSPLGEQFF. Written as DNA, the CDR3 is TGTGCCAGCAGTTTATCCCCCCTCGGTGAGCAGTTCTTC.

This chain joins TRBV18 and TRBJ2-7; TRBD2 matches 14 bases. The V gene end was trimmed by 1 base and the J gene end by 6 bases; junction bases not matched to a gene: 5. This CDR3 has 16 residues. CDR1 KGHSH and CDR2 LQKENI come from the germline V gene. CDR3 residues: CASSPQGLAGVSEQYF. Here the CDR3 DNA reads TGTGCCAGCTCACCACAGGGACTAGCGGGAGTCTCCGAGCAGTACTTC.

The chain is built from TRBV30 and TRBJ1-3; no firm D call. The V end was cut by 1 base, the J end by 0 bases, with 7 bases between. Germline V CDR1 and CDR2: GTSNPN, SVGIG (reference sequence). The CDR3 sequence is 14 residues long. The CDR3 nucleotides read TGTGCCTGGAGTGAACGGATCTCTGGAAACACCATATATTTT. Encoded protein: CAWSERISGNTIYF.

V is TRBV7-6 and J is TRBJ2-2, with D tentatively TRBD1 (6 bases). This CDR3 has 16 residues. From germline, CDR1 is SGHVS and CDR2 FNYEAQ. V was pared by 6 bases and J by 0 bases, with 14 bases between. The CDR3, as DNA: TGTGCCAGCAGTCTACAGGGACCTGCGAACACCGGGGAGCTGTTTTTT. Translation gives CASSLQGPANTGELFF.

The chain is built from TRBV29-1 and TRBJ2-1; D remains unclear. Germline V gene data show CDR1 as SQVTM and CDR2 as ANQGSEA. This CDR3 region has 13 residues. Trimming left V 1 base short and J 4 bases short, with 8 bases between. The CDR3 nucleotides read TGCAGCGTTGAAGGCGTCACTTACAATGAGCAGTTCTTC. Its translation is CSVEGVTYNEQFF.

This chain connects TRBV5-6 to TRBJ2-7; no firm D call. Deletions cut 4 bases from V and 1 base from J, with 9 bases between. The CDR3 loop spans 13 amino acids. Looked up from germline, CDR1 is SGHDT and CDR2 is YYEEEE. Written as DNA, the CDR3 is TGTGCCAGCAGCCAATTTCATTCCTACGAGCAGTACTTC. This translates into CASSQFHSYEQYF.

V gene TRBV28 combines with J gene TRBJ2-1, with 8 bases fitting TRBD2. This CDR3 has 16 residues. Germline CDR1 reads MDHEN; CDR2 reads SYDVKM. Trimming at V came to 5 bases and at J to 2 bases, leaving 8 bases not matched to a gene. The CDR3 DNA reads TGTGCCAGCAGTGTAATTAGCGGGGAAGCCTACAATGAGCAGTTCTTC. Protein: CASSVISGEAYNEQFF. The full variable domain, rest sourced from reference TRBV28 and TRBJ2-1, is DVKVTQSSRYLVKRTGEKVFLECVQDMDHENMFWYRQDPGLGLRLIYFSYDVKMKEKGDIPEGYSVSREKKERFSLILESASTNQTSMYLCASSVISGEAYNEQFFGPGTRLTVL.

The chain has TRBV5-1 and TRBJ1-5; 7 bases are shared with TRBD1. This CDR3 is 15 amino acids long. V shed 4 bases and J 5 bases; nucleotides not matched to a gene: 9. In germline, CDR1 is SGHRS, CDR2 YFSETQ. In DNA, the CDR3 is TGCGCCAGCAGCCGTACAGGGGCCCCGGATCAGCCCCAGCATTTT. Translating it yields CASSRTGAPDQPQHF.

The V and J genes are TRBV7-9 and TRBJ2-2; 8 bases map to TRBD1. Germline V gives CDR1 SEHNR, CDR2 FQNEAQ (reference sequence). V lost 5 bases, J lost 4 bases, and 3 bases stayed unmatched. The CDR3 runs 14 residues. CDR3 sequence reads: CASSPGTGTGELFF. In nucleotides, the CDR3 is TGTGCCAGCAGCCCCGGGACAGGCACCGGGGAGCTGTTTTTT.

The chain joins TRBV7-2 to TRBJ2-6; the match to TRBD2 covers 11 bases. This CDR3 has 17 amino acids. Germline V lookup: CDR1 SGHTA, CDR2 FQGNSA. V gave up 7 bases and J gave up 5 bases; unmatched junction bases: 10. CDR3 in DNA: TGTGCCAGCACCTTTAGCGGGGGGGCTTATAGGGCCAACGTCCTGACTTTC. The encoded protein is CASTFSGGAYRANVLTF.

The V call is TRBV5-1, the J call TRBJ2-3; D gene ambiguous. V was cut by 4 bases and J by 2 bases, with 11 bases left in between. Germline V gene lookup returns CDR1 SGHRS and CDR2 YFSETQ. CDR3 length equals 14 residues. CDR3: CASSIRASTDTQYF. As DNA, the CDR3 is TGCGCCAGCAGCATCCGGGCCTCCACAGATACGCAGTATTTT.